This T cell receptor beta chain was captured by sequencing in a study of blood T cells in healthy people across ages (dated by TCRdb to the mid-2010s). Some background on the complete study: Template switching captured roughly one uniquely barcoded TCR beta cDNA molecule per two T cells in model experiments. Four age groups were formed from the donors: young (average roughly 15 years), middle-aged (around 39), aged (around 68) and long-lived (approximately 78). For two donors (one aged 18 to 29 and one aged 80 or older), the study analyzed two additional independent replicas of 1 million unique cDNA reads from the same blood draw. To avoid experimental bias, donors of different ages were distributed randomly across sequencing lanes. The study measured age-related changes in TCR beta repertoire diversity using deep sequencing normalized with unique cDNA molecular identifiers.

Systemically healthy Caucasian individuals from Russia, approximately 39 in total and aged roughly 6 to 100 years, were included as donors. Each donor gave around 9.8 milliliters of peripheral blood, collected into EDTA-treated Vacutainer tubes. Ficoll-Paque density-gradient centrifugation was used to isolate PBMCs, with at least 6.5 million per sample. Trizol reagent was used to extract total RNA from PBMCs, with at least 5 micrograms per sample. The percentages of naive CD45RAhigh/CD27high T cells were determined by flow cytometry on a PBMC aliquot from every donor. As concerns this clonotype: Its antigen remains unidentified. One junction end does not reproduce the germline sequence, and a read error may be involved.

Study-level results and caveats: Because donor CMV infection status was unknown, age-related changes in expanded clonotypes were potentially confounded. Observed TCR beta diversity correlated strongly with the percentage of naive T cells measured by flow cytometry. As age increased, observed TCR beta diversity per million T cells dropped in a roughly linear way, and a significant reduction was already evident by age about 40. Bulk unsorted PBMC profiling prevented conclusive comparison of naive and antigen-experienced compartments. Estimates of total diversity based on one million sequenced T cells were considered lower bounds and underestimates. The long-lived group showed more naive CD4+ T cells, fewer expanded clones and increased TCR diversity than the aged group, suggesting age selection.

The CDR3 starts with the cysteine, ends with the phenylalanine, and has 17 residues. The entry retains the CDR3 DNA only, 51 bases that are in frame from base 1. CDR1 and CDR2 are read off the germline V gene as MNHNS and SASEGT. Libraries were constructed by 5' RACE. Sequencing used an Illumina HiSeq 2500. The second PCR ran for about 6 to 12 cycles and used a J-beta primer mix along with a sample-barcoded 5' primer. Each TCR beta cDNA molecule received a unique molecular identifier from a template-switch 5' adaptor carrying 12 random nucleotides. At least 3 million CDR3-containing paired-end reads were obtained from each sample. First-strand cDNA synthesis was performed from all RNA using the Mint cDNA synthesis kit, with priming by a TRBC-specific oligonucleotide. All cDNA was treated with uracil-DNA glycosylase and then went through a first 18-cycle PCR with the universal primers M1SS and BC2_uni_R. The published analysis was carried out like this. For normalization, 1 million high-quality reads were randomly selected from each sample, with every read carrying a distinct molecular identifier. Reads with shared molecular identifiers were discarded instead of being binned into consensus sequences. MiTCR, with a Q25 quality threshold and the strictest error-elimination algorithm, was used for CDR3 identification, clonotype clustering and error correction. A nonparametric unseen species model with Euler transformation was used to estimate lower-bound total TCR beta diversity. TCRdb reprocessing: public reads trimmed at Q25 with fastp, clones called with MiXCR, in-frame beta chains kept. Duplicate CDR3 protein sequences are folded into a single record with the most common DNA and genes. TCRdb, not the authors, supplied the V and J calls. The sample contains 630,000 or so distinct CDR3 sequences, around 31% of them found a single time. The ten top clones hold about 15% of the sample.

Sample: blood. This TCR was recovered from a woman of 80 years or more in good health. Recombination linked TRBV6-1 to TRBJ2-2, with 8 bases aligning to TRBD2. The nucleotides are TGTGCCGGCAGAGAGACGCGGGGGGCCAAGAACACCGGGGAGCTGTTTTTT. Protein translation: CAGRETRGAKNTGELFF.